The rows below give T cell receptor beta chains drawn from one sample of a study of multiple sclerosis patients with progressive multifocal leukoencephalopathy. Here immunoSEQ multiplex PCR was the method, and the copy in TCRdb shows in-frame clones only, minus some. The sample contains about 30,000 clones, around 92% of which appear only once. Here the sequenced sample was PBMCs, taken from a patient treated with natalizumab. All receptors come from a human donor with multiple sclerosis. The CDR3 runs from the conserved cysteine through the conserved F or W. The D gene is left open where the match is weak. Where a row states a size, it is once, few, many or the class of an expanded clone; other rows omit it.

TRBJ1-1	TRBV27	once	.	TGTGCCAGCAGCCAGTCACGGGTAATGAACACTGAAGCTTTCTTT	CASSQSRVMNTEAFF
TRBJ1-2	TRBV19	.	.	TGTGCCAGTAGGGTAGACGGCCTCGGGGGCCACACCTTC	CASRVDGLGGHTF
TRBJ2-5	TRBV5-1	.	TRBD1	TGCGCCAGCAGCTTGGTCGACAGGGGGGAGACCCAGTACTTC	CASSLVDRGETQYF
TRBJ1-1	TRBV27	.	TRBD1	TGTGCCAGCAGTTTATTCGACAGGGGGCGAACTGAAGCTTTCTTT	CASSLFDRGRTEAFF
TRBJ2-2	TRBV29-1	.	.	TGCAGCGTTGAACTAGTGAAGGCCGGGGAGCTGTTTTTT	CSVELVKAGELFF
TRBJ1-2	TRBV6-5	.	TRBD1	TGTGCCAGCAGCCCGATCGAGGCAGGGGGTTTCGGCTACACCTTC	CASSPIEAGGFGYTF
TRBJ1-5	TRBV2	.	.	TGTGCCAGCAGTTTAGCCGGGACGGATAAACAGCCCCAGCATTTT	CASSLAGTDKQPQHF
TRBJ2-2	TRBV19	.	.	TGTGCCAGTAGTATCCAGGGGGGAGCCGGGGAGCTGTTTTTT	CASSIQGGAGELFF
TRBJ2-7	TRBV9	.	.	TGTGCCAGCAGCGTAGACCGATCAGGCGAGCAGTACTTC	CASSVDRSGEQYF
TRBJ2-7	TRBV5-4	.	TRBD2	TGTGCCAGCAGCCCGGGACTAGCGGGAATCTCCTACGAGCAGTACTTC	CASSPGLAGISYEQYF
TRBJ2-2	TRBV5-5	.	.	TGTGCCAGCAGCTTGGACAGGTTGAACACCGGGGAGCTGTTTTTT	CASSLDRLNTGELFF
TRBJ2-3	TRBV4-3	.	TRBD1	TGCGCCAGCAGCCAAGAATTCTTGGGACAGGGCCTAACAGATACGCAGTATTTT	CASSQEFLGQGLTDTQYF
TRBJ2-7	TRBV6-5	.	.	TGTGCCAGCAGTTACTCACGACAGAATCGCCACGAGCAGTACTTC	CASSYSRQNRHEQYF
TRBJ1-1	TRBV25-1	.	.	TGTGCCAGCAGTGAACCGGGGGGCGCCACTGAAGCTTTCTTT	CASSEPGGATEAFF
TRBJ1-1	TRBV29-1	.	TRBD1	TGCAGCGGGGGGACAGGGCAGTCCCCTGAAGCTTTCTTT	CSGGTGQSPEAFF
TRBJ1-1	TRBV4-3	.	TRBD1	TGCGCCAGCAGCCAAGATCGGGACAGGATGAAGGCTGAAGCTTTCTTT	CASSQDRDRMKAEAFF
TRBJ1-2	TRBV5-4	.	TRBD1	TGTGCCAGCAGCCTACGGACAGGAAGGCCTAACTATGGCTACACCTTC	CASSLRTGRPNYGYTF
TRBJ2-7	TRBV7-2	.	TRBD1	TGTGCCAGCAGTTTGGACAGGGTAAACGAGCAGTACTTC	CASSLDRVNEQYF
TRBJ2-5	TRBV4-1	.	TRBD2	TGCGCCAGCAGCCACAACCCACAGCGGGAGGGAATCCCGCAAGAGACCCAGTACTTC	CASSHNPQREGIPQETQYF